The sequence of this T cell receptor beta chain was determined in a study of blood T cell repertoires in COVID-19 (TCRdb year 2020). Regarding the study in general: The collaborator samples originated in the United States, Italy and Spain and spanned the acute and convalescent phases of COVID-19. Where available, HLA class I and class II types were obtained from metadata supplied by the sample provider rather than from assay-based typing. Samples were obtained from the ongoing ImmuneRACE study (first 160 participants) and from roughly 1,300 subjects provided by 6 global collaborators. Subjects who had been exposed to COVID-19, were actively infected with it, or had recovered from it provided the deeply sampled blood TCRbeta repertoires that made up the dataset. Sample metadata almost always included a de-identified subject ID, COVID-19 status, age in years and sex. The prospective study material was composed of cDNA or gDNA derived from T cells, B-cell-depleted T cells, or PBMCs. The repertoires were made available in a free public database intended to serve as a resource for research on the immune response to SARS-CoV-2.

The immunoSEQ Assay, a bias-controlled multiplex PCR, was used to amplify TCRbeta CDR3 regions from genomic DNA. As for how the authors treated the data: Within the assay, amplification of reference gene primers was used to estimate how many nucleated cells each sample contained. Sequence reads were collapsed and filtered to measure the absolute abundance of every unique TCRbeta CDR3 rearrangement. For each sample, productive Simpson clonality was calculated as the square root of Simpson's diversity index across productive rearrangements. The immuneACCESS repertoire file appears here via TCRdb, limited to in-frame rearrangements. These files lack a portion of the clones; in checked studies, under half of the deficit traces to unresolved V genes, and the cause of the others is not known. The D gene and trimming were derived from the DNA, and the V and J assignments and clone size from that table. The sample table holds some 110,000 clones, of which roughly four fifths were seen once. About 5% of the sample is in the top ten clones.

On the study overall, not on this receptor specifically: The quantity of clinical and demographic metadata differed by source and by participant and was supplied without curation.

The collaborating institutions used their own protocols to collect whole blood in K2EDTA tubes. For TCRbeta analysis, collaborators shipped samples in one of three forms: frozen whole blood, isolated PBMCs, or DNA extracted from either of those sample types. Regarding this clone: It lacks a known antigen. Nothing much larger sits one base from this clone, and base qualities are not available.

The origin of this receptor is a man aged 55 to 69 with acute or convalescent COVID-19. The sequenced material came from peripheral blood.

The sequenced DNA: TGTGCCAGCAATCCTACAGGGGTTGTCGCAGATACGCAGTATTTT. Its protein reads: CASNPTGVVADTQYF. The sequence links TRBV27 to TRBJ2-3; 7 bases in the middle match TRBD1. Inclusive of the bounding cysteine and phenylalanine, the CDR3 is 15 residues long. CDR3 DNA is the only sequence kept; it has 45 bases, read in frame from the first base. Reading the germline V gene (reference sequence) gives CDR1 MNHEY and CDR2 SMNVEV. V is trimmed back by 7 bases and J by 4 bases, and the junction contains 11 bases that no gene match accounts for.